The T cell receptor beta chain described here comes from a study of cytomegalovirus exposure and HLA in healthy donors. The CDR3 sequence is 16 residues long. Trimming pared 4 bases from V and 0 bases from J, leaving 15 bases between. The germline V gene encodes CDR1 SGHTA and CDR2 FQGTGA. The PCR had 60 Vbeta and 13 Jbeta primers. Produced via immunoSEQ multiplex PCR; TCRdb's table is partial and in-frame only. The sample shows 150,000 or so clones, around 79% of them seen only once. Concerning this clone itself: Antigen unknown.

General study findings and limits: Compared with the approximately 700-donor mean, an Asian-associated ancestry cluster reportedly had fewer N-insertions, according to a later analysis. Under in vitro conditions, three CMV-associated chains were confirmed as specific for CMV antigens. A cluster of highly shared sequence variants was likely a sequencing artifact.

This clonotype was obtained from a male donor in good health and CMV-seronegative. Sequencing was performed on PBMCs. This chain joins TRBV7-3 and TRBJ2-5; D may be TRBD2 (6 bases). CDR3 amino acids: CASSSPSDPYQETQYF. CDR3 nucleotide sequence: TGTGCCAGCAGCTCCCCTAGCGACCCCTACCAAGAGACCCAGTACTTC.